The text below deals with one T cell receptor beta chain. The antigen it binds to is not known. No much larger clone is present one base from it, and per-base qualities are unavailable. The sample's time point label, in plain terms: 12 months on ibrutinib. For TCR beta library preparation, about 2.1 micrograms of genomic DNA were extracted from the cryopreserved PBMCs. Longitudinal blood samples from CLL patients on ibrutinib monotherapy were analyzed using high-throughput TCR beta sequencing. Patients were enrolled in a phase 2 open-label single-center ibrutinib monotherapy trial. This entry belongs to a study of cytotoxic CD8 clonotypes in ibrutinib-treated CLL (dated by TCRdb to the early 2020s). With respect to the entire study: The cohort included about 15 treatment-naive and approximately eleven relapsed/refractory patients; about 18 were IGHV unmutated. Partial responses were observed in some 24 patients and complete responses in 2; after a median follow-up of 68 months, remission was maintained in approximately 14 patients and progression was observed in approximately 12. Samples at response were collected after a median of approximately twelve months of treatment, with a range of about 6 to 40 months. Samples averaged roughly 280,000 productive templates and some 91,000 productive rearrangements. Of the 86 participants in the trial, roughly 26 had longitudinal samples available. Cryopreserved peripheral blood mononuclear cells were collected at three points: before therapy, at response, and at either sustained remission or disease progression. Every remission and progressive disease sample was obtained while ibrutinib was still being received by the patients.

Study-wide conclusions, independent of this receptor: Baseline clonality was found to be higher than that of age-matched healthy donors and was strongly correlated with circulating CD8+ T-cell counts. Sampling times were not matched between sustained-remission and progressing patients, and lymph node repertoires were not studied. Clonality increased at ibrutinib response, stayed stable in sustained remission, and fell back toward baseline at progression. Public clonotypes were rare and either shrank or stayed stable during treatment, and the rise in clonality at ibrutinib response reflected expansion of private clonotypes.

Each clonotype received, on average, 10x coverage in deep resolution sequencing performed on a MiSeq, where the target depth lay between 1 in 1 million and 1 in 200,000 T cells. TCR beta libraries were generated with the immunoSEQ hsTCRB Kit. Under the source paper's analysis protocol: The data were analyzed with ImmunoSEQ Analyzer and ImmunoSEQ Data Assistant, and V, D and J gene assignments followed IMGT definitions. Clonality was computed as one minus normalized Shannon entropy of productive rearrangement frequencies, ranging from 0 to 1. Only overrepresented clonotypes making up at least 0.05% of the repertoire of each patient were included in the public clonotype analysis. More than ten age-matched healthy donor repertoires from immuneACCESS were used as controls for clonality. Entries here come from immuneACCESS through TCRdb and include only in-frame sequences with V and J called. Some clones fail to appear in such tables; in the studies checked, an unresolved V gene covers under half of the shortfall, and the cause of the remainder is unknown. Clone size and V and J calls were adopted from that table, with D and trimming inferred from the DNA. The sample includes 130,000 or so clones, with around 80% observed a single time. The top ten constitute around 13% of the sample.

The CDR3 goes from the cysteine to the phenylalanine over 11 residues. Kept here is only the CDR3 DNA, which spans 33 bases and is read in frame from base 1. Sequences SNHLY (CDR1) and FYNNEI (CDR2) are obtained from the germline V gene. V and J lose 4 bases and 4 bases, and a span of 3 bases separates them. The sequence came from a human donor with chronic lymphocytic leukemia. Sequenced here: PBMCs, sampled after 12 months of ibrutinib treatment. This receptor chain uses TRBV2 and TRBJ2-3; the D gene identity is not certain. The CDR3 reads CASSVSDTQYF. The DNA is TGTGCCAGCAGTGTGTCAGATACGCAGTATTTT.